What follows are 12 T cell receptor beta chains derived from one specimen sequenced in a study of blood T cells in healthy people across ages. A second PCR, run for about 6 to 11 cycles, used a sample-barcoded 5' primer plus a J-beta primer mix. Each CDR3 protein gets one entry after TCRdb re-called the 5' RACE reads with MiXCR. The table lists just under 550,000 distinct CDR3 sequences, about 25% of them singletons. This sample was shared with a second study, whose subject was T cells of mothers and their children.

Input material: blood. The receptors were sampled from a boy aged 5-17 years in good health.

This chain uses TRBV28 with TRBJ2-5; TRBD2 matches 12 bases. V was pared by 7 bases and J by 3 bases, with 12 bases of the junction left unmatched. CDR1 and CDR2 from the germline V gene are MDHEN and SYDVKM. The CDR3 runs to 17 residues. The CDR3 DNA follows: TGTGCCAGCACCTCACCCGGACTAGCGGGGACCAAAGAGACCCAGTACTTC. Translation: CASTSPGLAGTKETQYF.

This clonotype was observed a handful of times. The chain links TRBV6-6 to TRBJ2-7; possibly TRBD1 for D (5 bases). The CDR3 is 13 residues long. Looked up from germline, CDR1 is MNHNY and CDR2 is SVGAGI (reference sequence). Trimming left V 5 bases short and J 5 bases short, with 13 bases between. CDR3 nucleotides: TGTGCCAGCAGTCTGTCGATAGGGGACGAGCAGTACTTC. This encodes CASSLSIGDEQYF.

DNA for the CDR3: TGTGCCAGCAGCTCCTGGGGCTCGCCTTATAGCAATCAGCCCCAGCATTTT. Amino acids: CASSSWGSPYSNQPQHF. The rearrangement joins TRBV28 to TRBJ1-5; maybe TRBD1 (5 bases). CDR1 MDHEN and CDR2 SYDVKM come from the germline V gene. V lost 6 bases, J lost 0 bases, and 18 bases lay in between. The CDR3 sequence is 17 residues long.

V usage is TRBV19 and J usage is TRBJ2-2, with D unresolved. Looked up from germline, CDR1 is LNHDA and CDR2 is SQIVND (reference sequence). V lost 3 bases and J 1 base, leaving 6 bases between the germline ends. The CDR3 covers 14 residues. Here the CDR3 reads CASSIPWNTGELFF. CDR3 DNA sequence: TGTGCCAGTAGTATCCCATGGAACACCGGGGAGCTGTTTTTT. The full variable domain, rest sourced from reference TRBV19 and TRBJ2-2, is DGGITQSPKYLFRKEGQNVTLSCEQNLNHDAMYWYRQDPGQGLRLIYYSQIVNDFQKGDIAEGYSVSREKKESFPLTVTSAQKNPTAFYLCASSIPWNTGELFFGEGSRLTVL.

The CDR3 nucleotides are TGCAGTGCTAGCGGGATAAGCTCCTACGAGCAGTACTTC. Its translation is CSASGISSYEQYF. The rearrangement links TRBV20-1 to TRBJ2-7, with a tentative D call TRBD2 (5 bases). In germline, CDR1 is DFQATT, CDR2 SNEGSKA (reference sequence). The CDR3 has 13 amino acids. V shed 3 bases and J shed 0 bases, with 9 bases lying between them.

The sample holds many counts of this clonotype. V usage is TRBV11-2 and J usage is TRBJ2-1, with 10 bases matching TRBD2. This CDR3 is 17 amino acids long. The V segment lost 1 base and the J segment 7 bases; nucleotides outside the gene matches: 10. The germline CDR1 and CDR2 sequences are SGHAT and FQNNGV. CDR3 sequence reads: CASSLVSGGSSGNEQFF. In DNA, the CDR3 is TGTGCCAGCAGCTTAGTTAGCGGGGGGTCGTCGGGAAATGAGCAGTTCTTC.

This clonotype was detected a few times. The chain employs TRBV7-6 and TRBJ2-2; 9 bases map to TRBD2. J was trimmed by 4 bases and V by 5 bases; bases with no gene match: 11. CDR1 SGHVS and CDR2 FNYEAQ come from the germline V gene. The CDR3 contains 17 residues. The CDR3 spells CASSPDQAGGFTGELFF. In DNA form, the CDR3 reads TGTGCCAGCAGCCCAGATCAAGCGGGAGGATTCACCGGGGAGCTGTTTTTT.

This clonotype was found a few times. The chain recombines TRBV5-1 with TRBJ2-1; no clear D gene. Germline CDR1 is SGHRS and CDR2 is YFSETQ. CDR3 length equals 14 residues. The ends were cut back, 4 bases at V and 2 bases at J, with 10 bases in the middle. CDR3 protein: CASSITPAYNEQFF. For the CDR3, the DNA is TGCGCCAGCAGCATAACCCCGGCCTACAATGAGCAGTTCTTC.

The V call is TRBV10-3, the J call TRBJ2-7; 7 bases agree with TRBD1. This CDR3 has 15 residues. The germline V gene encodes CDR1 ENHRY and CDR2 SYGVKD. The junction had 14 bases not matched to a gene; V was cut back by 10 bases and J by 2 bases. CDR3 in DNA: TGTGCCACCAGACGAAGCAGGGGGAGTCCCTACGAGCAGTACTTC. The encoded protein is CATRRSRGSPYEQYF.

The chain uses TRBV4-3 and TRBJ2-3; TRBD2 might be the D (6 bases). Trimming took 3 bases from V and 1 from J, leaving 14 bases between them. Germline-derived CDR1 and CDR2 are LGHNA and YSLEER. The CDR3 is made up of 16 amino acids. The CDR3: CASSQSAGSRTDTQYF. The CDR3, as DNA: TGCGCCAGCAGCCAGTCTGCGGGATCACGCACAGATACGCAGTATTTT.

This chain joins TRBV19 and TRBJ1-1; D is possibly TRBD1 (5 bases). The germline V and J ends were trimmed by 1 base and 5 bases, with 8 bases remaining between them. Per germline, CDR1 LNHDA and CDR2 SQIVND (reference sequence). The CDR3 contains 13 residues. The CDR3 DNA follows: TGTGCCAGTAGTATAGGTGGGGGAACTGAAGCTTTCTTT. Translated, it gives CASSIGGGTEAFF. Together with reference TRBV19 and TRBJ1-1, the CDR3 gives the full variable domain: DGGITQSPKYLFRKEGQNVTLSCEQNLNHDAMYWYRQDPGQGLRLIYYSQIVNDFQKGDIAEGYSVSREKKESFPLTVTSAQKNPTAFYLCASSIGGGTEAFFGQGTRLTVV.

The V call is TRBV27, the J call TRBJ1-5; TRBD1 matches at 10 bases. From germline, CDR1 is MNHEY and CDR2 SMNVEV (reference sequence). CDR3 length: 15 residues. Trimming took 5 bases from V and 6 from J; bases not matched to a gene: 7. The CDR3 region has the DNA TGTGCCAGCAGTACCGGGACAGGGGTGTTTCAGCCCCAGCATTTT. As protein: CASSTGTGVFQPQHF.